The clone carrying this T cell receptor (beta chain) has ten or more counts. The antigen is not known. The sample belongs to a study of Graves' ophthalmopathy and Graves' hyperthyroidism. Study at large: No progression to ophthalmopathy over 18 months defined stable hyperthyroidism.

Amplification from RNA transcripts yielded the TCR beta CDR3 regions. The library came from an HTBI-primed first-round RT-PCR and a second-round multiplex PCR. Each CDR3 protein is one row after TCRdb ran MiXCR on the multiplex PCR reads. This sample carries about 550,000 distinct CDR3 sequences, roughly 39% of them seen once, and the ten largest clones take about 4.1%. The study's findings and limits: The 13-signature model separated ophthalmopathy from stable hyperthyroidism at approximately 91% sensitivity and about 81% specificity. The authors also found most expanded thyroid clonotypes above 0.001 frequency in blood.

The germline gives CDR1 SQVTM, CDR2 ANQGSEA. This CDR3 contains 10 residues. The germline V and J ends were trimmed by 3 bases and 5 bases, with 4 bases remaining between them. The TCR comes from an adult man with Graves' hyperthyroidism. The chain uses TRBV29-1 and TRBJ1-2; D remains unclear. The sequenced sample consisted of peripheral blood or thyroid tissue (not recorded which). CDR3 sequence reads: CSVEEYGYTF. CDR3 nucleotides: TGCAGCGTTGAGGAGTATGGCTACACCTTC.